This T cell receptor beta chain appears in the sequencing data of a study of cytomegalovirus exposure and HLA in healthy donors. Study-wide results and limits: An analysis that was carried out later associated 15,000 to 20,000 TCR beta sequences with HLA alleles at 0.05 false discovery rate.

The PCR had 60 Vbeta and 13 Jbeta primers. Source study methods: Later analysis identified approximately 88 million unique TCR beta chains, about 12 million shared. TCRdb keeps only in-frame clones here, not all; method: immunoSEQ multiplex PCR. V and J calls and clone size are copied from that table; D and trimming were computed from the DNA. Of about 190,000 clones detected, almost 80% appear once; the ten largest clones hold roughly 1.6%. CDR1 is MNHEY, CDR2 SMNVEV, per germline (reference sequence). After removal of 6 bases from V and 2 bases from J, the junction contained 12 bases not matched to a gene. This CDR3 is 16 amino acids long. Comments on this clone: The antigen is unknown.

The V gene is TRBV27, the J gene TRBJ2-7; 8 bases match TRBD2. The sequenced sample consisted of PBMCs. This receptor was taken from a woman between 18 and 29 years old in good health and CMV-seronegative. The CDR3 here is CASSPPRLASPYEQYF. The CDR3 nucleotides read TGTGCCAGCAGCCCCCCCAGACTAGCGAGTCCCTACGAGCAGTACTTC.